This TCR beta chain was identified during a study of blood T cell repertoires in COVID-19. Libraries were prepared by immunoSEQ multiplex PCR; TCRdb keeps only in-frame clonotypes and omits some of them. The sample lists under 200,000 clones, 87% occurring once. Deletions cut 4 bases from V and 4 bases from J, with 7 bases between. The germline V gene encodes CDR1 MNHEY and CDR2 SVGAGI. The length of the CDR3 is 12 residues. This TCR was recovered from a woman aged 55-70 years who had recovered from COVID-19. Input material: peripheral blood. V is TRBV6-5 and J is TRBJ2-5; tentatively, D is TRBD1 (5 bases). CDR3 amino acids: CASSSGIETQYF. The CDR3 region has the DNA TGTGCCAGCAGTTCAGGGATAGAGACCCAGTACTTC.